This entry lists 18 T cell receptor beta chains sequenced from one sample in a study of CXCR3-negative and CXCR3-positive naive CD8 T cells. The study, taken as a whole, reports: Naive cells with CXCR3 showed TRB CDR3s that were more hydrophobic than those in CXCR3-negative naive cells.

These receptors have no known antigen. The libraries of TRB cDNA were constructed through 5' RACE using UMI labels. From the 5' RACE reads, TCRdb lists one entry per CDR3 protein and no DNA. Here the sample table reports tens of thousands of distinct CDR3 sequences. Sample: naive CXCR3+ CD8+ T cells from blood. Subset indicated: CD45RO-CCR7+CD27+CD95- naive CD8+ T cells expressing CXCR3 (TNR3+). The origin of the receptors is a human donor in good health. Some clones in this sample may be carry-over from other donors' samples.

The chain couples TRBV6-2 or TRBV6-3 to TRBJ2-2; the TRBD1 assignment by TCRdb is unverifiable without DNA. CDR1 is MNHEY, CDR2 SVGEGT, per germline. The CDR3 runs 15 residues. The CDR3 spells CASSTGTTNTGELFF.

The rearrangement links TRBV7-9 to TRBJ2-3. The CDR3 runs 14 residues. Germline CDR1 reads SEHNR; CDR2 reads FQNEAQ (reference sequence). CDR3 in amino acids: CASSLGADTDTQYF.

The V gene is TRBV7-9, the J gene TRBJ2-3. The length of the CDR3 is 12 residues. CDR1 and CDR2 (germline): SEHNR, FQNEAQ (reference sequence). The CDR3 reads CASSLTADTQYF.

V and J are TRBV14 and TRBJ2-3; lacking DNA, the TRBD2 call made by TCRdb goes unchecked. CDR1 is SGHDN and CDR2 is FVKESK in the germline V gene. This CDR3 is built from 15 residues. CDR3 amino acids: CASSQDWGGTDTQYF.

The chain combines TRBV12-3 or TRBV12-4 with TRBJ2-5. The CDR3 is 13 residues long. CDR3 protein: CASSLSRTETQYF.

The chain joins TRBV29-1 to TRBJ1-1; TCRdb's D call of TRBD1 is untestable without DNA. Germline CDR1 reads SQVTM; CDR2 reads ANQGSEA. The CDR3 runs to 14 residues. This chain's CDR3 is CSVEPLEETTEAFF.

The chain carries TRBV20-1 and TRBJ1-1; TCRdb proposes TRBD1, but this gene call is untestable without DNA. Germline V gene lookup returns CDR1 DFQATT and CDR2 SNEGSKA (reference sequence). This CDR3 comprises 14 residues. CDR3 in amino acids: CSAPVLTGETEAFF.

The CDR3 protein is CSVWTGSADTQYF. The chain employs TRBV29-1 and TRBJ2-3; the D call from TCRdb, TRBD1, cannot be confirmed without DNA. The germline V gene encodes CDR1 SQVTM and CDR2 ANQGSEA. CDR3 length: 13 residues.

The chain links TRBV7-9 to TRBJ1-6. Germline CDR1 reads SEHNR; CDR2 reads FQNEAQ (reference sequence). CDR3 size: 14 residues. The CDR3 sequence is CASSPPVTNSPLHF.

V gene TRBV9 combines with J gene TRBJ2-4; the D gene TCRdb calls, TRBD2, cannot be checked with no DNA. CDR3 length: 14 amino acids. CDR1 and CDR2 from the germline V gene are SGDLS and YYNGEE. This CDR3 is CASSATGTRQIQYF.

This sequence joins TRBV21-1 and TRBJ2-7; the TCRdb D gene call, TRBD1, has no DNA to confirm it. TRBV21-1 constitutes a pseudogene. The CDR3 has 14 amino acids. The CDR3 here is CATKGQVNSYEQYF.

The chain is built from TRBV7-9 and TRBJ2-7. CDR3 length: 12 residues. Germline assignment: CDR1 SEHNR and CDR2 FQNEAQ (reference sequence). The CDR3 reads CASSPRVREQYF.

CDR3 loop: CASSSKQGANYGYTF. The chain recombines TRBV5-1 with TRBJ1-2; the TRBD1 assignment by TCRdb is unverifiable without DNA. Looked up from germline, CDR1 is SGHRS and CDR2 is YFSETQ. The CDR3 length is 15 residues.

The J gene is TRBJ2-7, the V gene TRBV12-3 or TRBV12-4; the D call from TCRdb, TRBD1, cannot be confirmed without DNA. This CDR3 comprises 13 residues. CDR3 residues: CASSLGTGLEQYF.

The V call is TRBV24-1, the J call TRBJ2-1; absent DNA, TCRdb's TRBD2 call cannot be checked. From germline, CDR1 is KGHDR and CDR2 SFDVKD. This CDR3 is 15 amino acids long. The CDR3 loop reads CATSDRTSGDNEQFF.

This rearrangement joins TRBV20-1 to TRBJ2-7. The germline V gene encodes CDR1 DFQATT and CDR2 SNEGSKA (reference sequence). CDR3 length: 14 residues. The CDR3 protein is CSARVWQGSYEQYF.

This chain connects TRBV15 to TRBJ2-1; TCRdb selects TRBD1, and the lack of DNA leaves this call unchecked. Germline CDR1 LNHNV, CDR2 YYDKDF (reference sequence). This CDR3 spans 15 amino acids. The CDR3 spells CATSTSGGSYNEQFF.

The chain carries TRBV24-1 and TRBJ2-2. The CDR3 extends over 16 amino acids. Germline V gene sequence: CDR1 KGHDR, CDR2 SFDVKD. CDR3 in amino acids: CATSDLRVVNTGELFF.